This entry features one T cell receptor beta chain sequence. Its cognate antigen is unknown. Each subset's genomic DNA was split evenly across several immunoSEQ plates. The data were produced by immunoSEQ multiplex PCR, yet TCRdb's version contains in-frame clones alone and is incomplete. The sample yields around 1,100,000 clones, 60% to 80% seen once. The data were taken from a study of shared clonotypes between healthy human individuals. In the study overall: Each donor's CD8 memory used one plate, CD8 naive two, each CD4 subset three.

Study-wide results and caveats: Against clonotypes common to all four donors, non-shared ones had lower generation probabilities. Rarefaction revealed incomplete sorted-subset sequencing despite large depth.

CDR3 length: 18 amino acids. The V end lost 3 bases, the J end lost 3 bases, and 23 bases lay between the germline ends. Per the germline V gene, CDR1 is MGHRA and CDR2 is YSYEKL. The receptor's source is a man between 18 and 29 years old in good health. Some clones in this sample may be carry-over from other donors' samples. The chain is built from TRBV4-1 and TRBJ1-1, with a tentative D call TRBD1 (5 bases). Sequenced sample: memory CD4+ T cells from PBMCs. Subset: CD45RA-negative fraction. The CDR3 DNA is TGCGCCAGCAGCCACCCTGGTACAGTTGCGGGGACGGACACTGAAGCTTTCTTT. This translates into CASSHPGTVAGTDTEAFF.